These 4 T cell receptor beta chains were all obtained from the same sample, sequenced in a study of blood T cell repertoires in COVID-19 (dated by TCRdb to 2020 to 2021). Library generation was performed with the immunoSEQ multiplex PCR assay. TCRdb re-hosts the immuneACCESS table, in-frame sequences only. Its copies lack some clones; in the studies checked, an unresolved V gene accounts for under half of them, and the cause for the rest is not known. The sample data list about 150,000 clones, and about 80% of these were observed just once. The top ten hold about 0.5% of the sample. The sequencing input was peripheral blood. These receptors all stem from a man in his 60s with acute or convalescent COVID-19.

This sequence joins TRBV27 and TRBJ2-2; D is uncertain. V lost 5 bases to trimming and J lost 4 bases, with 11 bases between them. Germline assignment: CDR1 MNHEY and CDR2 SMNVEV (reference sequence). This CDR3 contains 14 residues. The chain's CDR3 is CASSTRMGTGELFF. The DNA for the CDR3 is TGTGCCAGCAGTACCAGGATGGGCACCGGGGAGCTGTTTTTT.

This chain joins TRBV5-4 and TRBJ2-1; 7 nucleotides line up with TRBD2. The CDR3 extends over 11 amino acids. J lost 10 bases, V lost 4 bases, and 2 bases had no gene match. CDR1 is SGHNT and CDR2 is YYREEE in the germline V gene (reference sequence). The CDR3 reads CASSGTMEQFF. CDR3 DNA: TGTGCCAGCAGCGGGACTATGGAGCAGTTCTTC.

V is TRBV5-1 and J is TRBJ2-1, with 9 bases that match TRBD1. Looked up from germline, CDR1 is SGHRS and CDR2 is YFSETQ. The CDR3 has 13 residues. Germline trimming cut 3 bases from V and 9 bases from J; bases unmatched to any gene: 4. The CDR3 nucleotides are TGCGCCAGCAGCTCCGGGACAGGGATTGAGCAGTTCTTC. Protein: CASSSGTGIEQFF.

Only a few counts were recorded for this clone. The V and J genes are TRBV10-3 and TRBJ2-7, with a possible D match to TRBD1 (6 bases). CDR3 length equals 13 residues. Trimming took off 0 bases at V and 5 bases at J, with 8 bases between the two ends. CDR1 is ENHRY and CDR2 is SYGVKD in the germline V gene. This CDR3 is CAISESAGDEQYF. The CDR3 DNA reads TGTGCCATCAGTGAGTCAGCAGGGGACGAGCAGTACTTC.